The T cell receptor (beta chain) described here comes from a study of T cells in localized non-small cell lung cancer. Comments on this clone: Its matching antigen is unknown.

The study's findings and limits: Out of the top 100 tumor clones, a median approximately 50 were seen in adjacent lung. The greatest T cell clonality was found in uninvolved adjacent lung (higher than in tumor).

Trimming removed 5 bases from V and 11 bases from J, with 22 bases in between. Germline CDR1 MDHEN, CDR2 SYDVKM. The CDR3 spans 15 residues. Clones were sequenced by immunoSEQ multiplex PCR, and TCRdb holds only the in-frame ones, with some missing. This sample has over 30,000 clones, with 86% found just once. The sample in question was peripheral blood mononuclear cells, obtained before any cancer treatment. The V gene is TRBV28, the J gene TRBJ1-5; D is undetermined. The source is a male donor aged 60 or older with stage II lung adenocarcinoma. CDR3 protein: CASSTPREPSKAQHF. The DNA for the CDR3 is TGTGCCAGCAGTACGCCTCGGGAGCCCTCGAAAGCCCAGCATTTT. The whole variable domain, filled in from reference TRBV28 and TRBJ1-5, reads DVKVTQSSRYLVKRTGEKVFLECVQDMDHENMFWYRQDPGLGLRLIYFSYDVKMKEKGDIPEGYSVSREKKERFSLILESASTNQTSMYLCASSTPREPSKAQHFGDGTRLSIL.